What follows are 2 T cell receptor beta chains derived from one specimen sequenced in a study of CD8+CD57+ T cells in acquired aplastic anemia. Patients sequenced had flow cytometry evidence of CD8+CD57+ cell expansion. TCR beta VDJ and CDR3 profiling used genomic DNA as template. TCRdb reprocessed the reads via MiXCR and lists one record per CDR3 protein. Among some 200,000 distinct CDR3 sequences listed, around three fifths were seen once. Material: sorted CD4+, CD8+, or CD8+CD57+ T cells (not recorded which) from PBMCs. The receptor source for this set is a human donor with aplastic anemia.

The rearrangement uses TRBV29-1 and TRBJ1-2; D uncertain. Per germline, CDR1 SQVTM and CDR2 ANQGSEA. The CDR3 is made up of 15 amino acids. V was trimmed by 4 bases and J by 2 bases, leaving 17 bases between them. The CDR3 DNA follows: TGCAGCGTTGTGTTAGGGAAGGATTCCAACTATGGCTACACCTTC. Translated: CSVVLGKDSNYGYTF.

V usage is TRBV29-1 and J usage is TRBJ1-2; TRBD1 is a possible D gene (5 bases). V lost 7 bases and J lost 5, with 14 bases in between. The germline CDR1 and CDR2 sequences are SQVTM and ANQGSEA. The CDR3 contains 12 residues. CDR3 sequence (DNA): TGCAGCGCTAGAGAGGGGCGATATGGCTACACCTTC. It specifies CSAREGRYGYTF. Complete variable domain (other parts from reference TRBV29-1 and TRBJ1-2): SAVISQKPSRDICQRGTSLTIQCQVDSQVTMMFWYRQQPGQSLTLIATANQGSEATYESGFVIDKFPISRPNLTFSTLTVSNMSPEDSSIYLCSAREGRYGYTFGSGTRLTVV.